This is a list of T cell receptor beta chains from one sample in a study of Graves' ophthalmopathy and Graves' hyperthyroidism. TCRdb re-called the multiplex PCR reads through MiXCR, storing one row per CDR3 protein. The sample carries hundreds of thousands of distinct CDR3 sequences, about 21% recorded once. The sample consisted of peripheral blood. These receptors were collected from a woman between 18 and 30 years old with stable Graves' hyperthyroidism. CDR3s include the opening cysteine and the closing phenylalanine or tryptophan. A D gene is named only where the DNA matches it firmly. Expanded clones are given a class, and other clones once, few, many or no size at all.

d_call clone_size j_call cdr3_length v_call cdr3_nt cdr3_aa
- many TRBJ1-3 12 TRBV2 TGTGCCAGCAGTGAAGGGGGAAACGCCATATATTTT CASSEGGNAIYF
TRBD1 - TRBJ2-7 15 TRBV6-5 TGTGCCAGCAGTTTAATGACAGGGGGCACATACGAGCAGTACTTC CASSLMTGGTYEQYF
- many TRBJ2-5 14 TRBV5-6 TGTGCCAGCAGCCCGATGGACAGAGAAGAGACCCAGTACTTC CASSPMDREETQYF
- many TRBJ2-7 15 TRBV5-5 TGTGCCAGCAGCTTCAGAGCCCAATTCACCTACGAGCAGTACTTC CASSFRAQFTYEQYF
- many TRBJ2-7 13 TRBV7-8 TGTGCCAGCACTTCGAGGGTCTCCTACGAGCAGTACTTC CASTSRVSYEQYF
TRBD2 many TRBJ2-7 16 TRBV11-2 TGTGCCAGCAGCCCCAGTAGCGGGAGGCCTTCTCACGAGCAGTACTTC CASSPSSGRPSHEQYF
- - TRBJ1-6 12 TRBV5-1 TGCGCCAGCAGCTCAGGGACCTCACCCCTCCACTTT CASSSGTSPLHF
- many TRBJ1-6 14 TRBV5-1 TGCGCCAGCAGCTTGGTTCCGAATAATTCACCCCTCCACTTT CASSLVPNNSPLHF
- - TRBJ2-5 10 TRBV10-2 TGCGCCAGCGGACGGACGACCCAGTACTTC CASGRTTQYF
TRBD2 many TRBJ2-2 16 TRBV12-3/TRBV12-4 TGTGCCAGCAGTCAAAGACTAGCGGGAGCCGTCGGGGAGCTGTTTTTT CASSQRLAGAVGELFF
- - TRBJ2-7 13 TRBV12-3/TRBV12-4 TGTGCCAGCAGCTTTTCGGACACCAACGAGCAGTACTTC CASSFSDTNEQYF
- - TRBJ2-2 14 TRBV9 TGTGCCAGCAGCGTAGGTAGTAGCGGCGGGGAGCTGTTTTTT CASSVGSSGGELFF
- - TRBJ2-5 15 TRBV28 TGTGCCAGCATGGGAGCAGACTGGAAAGTAGAGACCCAGTACTTC CASMGADWKVETQYF
- many TRBJ2-5 13 TRBV24-1 TGTGCCACCGCCGTCGATAGCGCGGGGACCCAGTACTTC CATAVDSAGTQYF
- many TRBJ1-2 15 TRBV12-3/TRBV12-4 TGTGCCAGCAGTCCGGAACACTTGACTAACTATGGCTACACCTTC CASSPEHLTNYGYTF
TRBD2 many TRBJ2-7 14 TRBV20-1 TGCAGTGCCGATACGACTAGCGGGAGAAGCGAGCAGTACTTC CSADTTSGRSEQYF
TRBD1 many TRBJ1-5 15 TRBV20-1 TGCAGTGCGAGACGACCGGGACAGGGAGTGCAGCCCCAGCATTTT CSARRPGQGVQPQHF
TRBD1 many TRBJ1-1 16 TRBV29-1 TGCAGCGTTACAGGGGGATCTTATATAACGGGTACTGAAGCTTTCTTT CSVTGGSYITGTEAFF
- - TRBJ2-4 16 TRBV4-3 TGCGCCAGCAGCCAAGATTTTACCCTAGGGGTAAACATTCAGTACTTC CASSQDFTLGVNIQYF
TRBD1 many TRBJ2-5 14 TRBV13 TGTGCCAGCAGCTTAAGGACAGGGCAAGAGACCCAGTACTTC CASSLRTGQETQYF
TRBD1 many TRBJ2-4 15 TRBV11-2 TGTGCCAGCAGCTCACTACAGGGGGCTAGGAACATTAAGTACTTC CASSSLQGARNIKYF
- many TRBJ2-5 13 TRBV12-3/TRBV12-4 TGTGCCAGCAGTCCTACTAGGGAAGGGACCCAGTACTTC CASSPTREGTQYF
- many TRBJ2-5 10 TRBV20-1 TGCAGTGCTGGCCAAGAGACCCAGTACTTC CSAGQETQYF
- - TRBJ1-3 14 TRBV30 TGTGCCTGGAGTGTAGGAGTGGCAGTAAACACCATATATTTT CAWSVGVAVNTIYF
- many TRBJ2-7 12 TRBV7-9 TGTGCCAGCAGCTTGGACTTTGGCGAGCAGTACTTC CASSLDFGEQYF
- many TRBJ1-1 13 TRBV6-2/TRBV6-3 TGTGCCAGCTTAGGATGGGGGAACACTGAAGCTTTCTTT CASLGWGNTEAFF
TRBD1 many TRBJ2-7 15 TRBV20-1 TGCAGTGCTAATCTCCAGGGGGCTTTCCTCTACGAGCAGTACTTC CSANLQGAFLYEQYF
- many TRBJ1-1 12 TRBV29-1 TGCAGCGTTAATATCATGGGCACTGAAGCTTTCTTT CSVNIMGTEAFF
TRBD1 many TRBJ2-7 15 TRBV27 TGTGCCAGCAGTTTAATCGGGACAGGGGGCTACGAGCAGTACTTC CASSLIGTGGYEQYF
TRBD2 many TRBJ2-5 14 TRBV15 TGTGCCACCAGCAGAGAATGGACTAGCAGGACCCAGTACTTC CATSREWTSRTQYF
- few TRBJ2-7 14 TRBV5-5 TGTGCCAGCAGCTCCCGGGACCGTGCCTACGAGCAGTACTTC CASSSRDRAYEQYF
- - TRBJ1-1 11 TRBV6-1 TGTGCCAACTTGGAGGGCACTGAAGCTTTCTTT CANLEGTEAFF
TRBD2 many TRBJ2-2 15 TRBV27 TGTGCCAGCAGTTTACGGGGACTAGAGGGCGGGGAGCTGTTTTTT CASSLRGLEGGELFF
TRBD1 many TRBJ2-5 15 TRBV6-5 TGTGCCAGCAGTTACTCCAGGGGGCGTCAAGAGACCCAGTACTTC CASSYSRGRQETQYF
TRBD1 - TRBJ1-3 17 TRBV27 TGTGCCAGCAGTCCCCGACAGGGGCCCGCCTCTGGAAACACCATATATTTT CASSPRQGPASGNTIYF
- many TRBJ2-5 15 TRBV6-5 TGTGCCAGCACGACCCGACAGGCGTACCAAGAGACCCAGTACTTC CASTTRQAYQETQYF
TRBD2 many TRBJ2-4 18 TRBV9 TGTGCCAGCAGCGTAGCAAGCGGGAGTCCCCTAGCCAAAAACATTCAGTACTTC CASSVASGSPLAKNIQYF
- many TRBJ1-1 13 TRBV5-1 TGCGCCAGCAGCCCCCCCGGGTTCACTGAAGCTTTCTTT CASSPPGFTEAFF
- - TRBJ2-6 14 TRBV28 TGTGCCAGCAGTTTAACGGGTGGGGCCAACGTCCTGACTTTC CASSLTGGANVLTF
- many TRBJ2-2 19 TRBV2 TGTGCCAGCAGCCTAATGACGGCTTTCAGAGTGGCGAACACCGGGGAGCTGTTTTTT CASSLMTAFRVANTGELFF
- many TRBJ2-7 14 TRBV12-3/TRBV12-4 TGTGCCAGCAGACCCACAGACCTGACCTACGAGCAGTACTTC CASRPTDLTYEQYF
TRBD2 many TRBJ2-7 15 TRBV4-3 TGCGCCAGCAGCCAGGGACTAAGCGCGACCTACGAGCAGTACTTC CASSQGLSATYEQYF
- many TRBJ2-7 11 TRBV29-1 TGCAGCGTTGGACAGGTTCGCGAGCAGTACTTC CSVGQVREQYF
- many TRBJ1-2 13 TRBV20-1 TGCAGTGCTAGAGATCCCGCGGGCTATGGCTACACCTTC CSARDPAGYGYTF
TRBD2 - TRBJ2-5 15 TRBV12-3/TRBV12-4 TGTGCCAGCAGTCTAGGGACTAGCGGGCTGGAGACCCAGTACTTC CASSLGTSGLETQYF
- few TRBJ1-1 16 TRBV4-1 TGCGCCAGCAGCCTACAAGTCAGGAACGTTAACACTGAAGCTTTCTTT CASSLQVRNVNTEAFF